This TCR beta chain appears in the sequencing data of a study of blood T cell repertoires in COVID-19 (dated by TCRdb to 2020 to 2022). Study-wide context: Collaborator samples came from the United States, Italy and Spain and covered acute and convalescent phases of COVID-19. The material from the prospective study consisted of cDNA or gDNA derived from T cells, B-cell-depleted T cells, or PBMCs. The samples were drawn from the first 160 participants of the ongoing ImmuneRACE study and from 1,254 subjects provided by 6 global collaborators. Subjects who had been exposed to COVID-19, were actively infected with it, or had recovered from it provided the deeply sampled blood TCRbeta repertoires that made up the dataset. The repertoires were released in a freely available public database meant as a resource for research on the immune response to SARS-CoV-2. Where available, HLA class I and class II types were obtained from metadata supplied by the sample provider rather than from assay-based typing. The sample metadata nearly always contained a de-identified subject ID, COVID-19 status, age in years and sex.

This clone occurred once. The target of this receptor is not known. Base qualities are missing; no much larger clone stands one base away. In Seattle, one collaborating source enrolled patients while the infection was active and tracked those patients longitudinally over the course of disease. Whole blood was collected in K2EDTA tubes by collaborating institutions according to the institutions' own protocols. Collaborator samples were shipped for TCRbeta analysis as frozen whole blood, isolated PBMCs, or DNA extracted from either sample type. Paper-wide results and their limitations: Clinical and demographic metadata were provided uncurated, with the amount varying by source and participant.

The germline V gene sets CDR1 to SGDLS and CDR2 to YYNGEE. The junction shows trimming of 4 bases on V and 3 bases on J, and the gene matches do not reach 7 bases of it. From its cysteine to its phenylalanine, the CDR3 spans 16 amino acids. Only the CDR3 DNA is retained, 48 bases long and in frame from the first base. The immunoSEQ Assay, a bias-controlled multiplex PCR, was used to amplify TCRbeta CDR3 regions from genomic DNA. Turning to the authors' computational methods: The number of nucleated cells in each sample was estimated by amplification of reference gene primers within the assay. To quantify the absolute abundance of each unique TCRbeta CDR3 rearrangement, sequence reads were collapsed and filtered. For each sample, productive Simpson clonality was calculated as the square root of Simpson's diversity index over productive rearrangements. TCRdb took this table from immuneACCESS and kept in-frame rearrangements with V and J called. Such tables lack part of the clones; where checked against another copy, unresolved V genes explain under half of the gap, and the rest is unexplained. V and J calls and clone size come straight from that table; D and trimming were deduced from the DNA. This sample holds 200,000 to 250,000 clones; about 87% were observed only once. The ten largest account for roughly 2.7% of the sample.

The sample taken for sequencing was peripheral blood. This TCR came from a man aged 25 to 40 with COVID-19, enrolled during active disease. The V and J segments used are TRBV9 and TRBJ2-1, and TRBD2 aligns with 10 junction nucleotides. The DNA is TGTGCCAGCAGCTTAACTCTAGCGGGAGTCTACAATGAGCAGTTCTTC. Its product reads: CASSLTLAGVYNEQFF.